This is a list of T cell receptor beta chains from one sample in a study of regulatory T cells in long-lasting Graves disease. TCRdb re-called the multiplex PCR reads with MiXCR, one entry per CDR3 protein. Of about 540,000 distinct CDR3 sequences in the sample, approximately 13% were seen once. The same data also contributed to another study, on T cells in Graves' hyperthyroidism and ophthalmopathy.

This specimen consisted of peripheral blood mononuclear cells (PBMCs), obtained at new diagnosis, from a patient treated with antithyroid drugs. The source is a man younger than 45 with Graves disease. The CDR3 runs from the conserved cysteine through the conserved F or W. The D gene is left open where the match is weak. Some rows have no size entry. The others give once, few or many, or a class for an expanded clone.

CDR3 DNA: TGTGCCAGCAGTTACTCTGGCGGACAGGCCTACCCCTTCTACGAGCAGTACTTC
CDR3 protein: CASSYSGGQAYPFYEQYF
J gene: TRBJ2-7
D gene: TRBD1
clone size: many
V gene: TRBV6-2/TRBV6-3

CDR3 DNA: TGTGCCAGCAGTTACTCGGGTTCTAGCGGGATGAACAATGAGCAGTTCTTC
CDR3 protein: CASSYSGSSGMNNEQFF
J gene: TRBJ2-1
D gene: TRBD2
clone size: many
V gene: TRBV6-5

CDR3 DNA: TGTGCCAGCAGTTACTTTCCCGACACCGGGGAGCTGTTTTTT
CDR3 protein: CASSYFPDTGELFF
J gene: TRBJ2-2
D gene: -
clone size: many
V gene: TRBV6-5

CDR3 DNA: TGTGCCAGCAGTTTCGACAGGGAAGGCTACAATGAGCAGTTCTTC
CDR3 protein: CASSFDREGYNEQFF
J gene: TRBJ2-1
D gene: TRBD1
clone size: many
V gene: TRBV27

CDR3 DNA: TGCGCCAGCAGCATCGGACAGGGAAACATTGGTGGCTACACCTTC
CDR3 protein: CASSIGQGNIGGYTF
J gene: TRBJ1-2
D gene: TRBD1
clone size: -
V gene: TRBV5-1

CDR3 DNA: TGCAGTGCTAGTAACCTAGCGGGAGTATGGGGCACAGATACGCAGTATTTT
CDR3 protein: CSASNLAGVWGTDTQYF
J gene: TRBJ2-3
D gene: TRBD2
clone size: -
V gene: TRBV20-1

CDR3 DNA: TGCGCCAGCAGCCATTCGGGACAGGGGGCTTACGAGCAGTACTTC
CDR3 protein: CASSHSGQGAYEQYF
J gene: TRBJ2-7
D gene: TRBD1
clone size: -
V gene: TRBV4-1

CDR3 DNA: TGTGCCTGGAGCTCAGTCACTAACTATGGCTACACCTTC
CDR3 protein: CAWSSVTNYGYTF
J gene: TRBJ1-2
D gene: -
clone size: many
V gene: TRBV30

CDR3 DNA: TGTGCCAGTAGCTTCAGGGTTCAAGCTTTCTTT
CDR3 protein: CASSFRVQAFF
J gene: TRBJ1-1
D gene: -
clone size: many
V gene: TRBV19

CDR3 DNA: TGTGCCACCAGTGACCCCCCGGGGGGGCGGTTCACCGGGGAGCTGTTTTTT
CDR3 protein: CATSDPPGGRFTGELFF
J gene: TRBJ2-2
D gene: TRBD2
clone size: many
V gene: TRBV24-1

CDR3 DNA: TGTGCCAGCAGTGGACTAGCGGGGGTGAGCTCCTACAATGAGCAGTTCTTC
CDR3 protein: CASSGLAGVSSYNEQFF
J gene: TRBJ2-1
D gene: TRBD2
clone size: -
V gene: TRBV6-2/TRBV6-3

CDR3 DNA: TGCAGTGCCCCGGACTGGACGTCTTACGAGCAGTACTTC
CDR3 protein: CSAPDWTSYEQYF
J gene: TRBJ2-7
D gene: -
clone size: many
V gene: TRBV20-1

CDR3 DNA: TGTGCCAGCAGTGCCGGGACAGGCGGGGATTCACCCCTCCACTTT
CDR3 protein: CASSAGTGGDSPLHF
J gene: TRBJ1-6
D gene: TRBD1
clone size: many
V gene: TRBV6-4

CDR3 DNA: TGTGCCAGTAGTGCCACAGGGGGCTCGGACATTCAGTACTTC
CDR3 protein: CASSATGGSDIQYF
J gene: TRBJ2-4
D gene: TRBD1
clone size: -
V gene: TRBV19

CDR3 DNA: TGTGCCAGCAGCTCGGAAGGGGGGGCTACAGATACGCAGTATTTT
CDR3 protein: CASSSEGGATDTQYF
J gene: TRBJ2-3
D gene: -
clone size: -
V gene: TRBV5-6

CDR3 DNA: TGTGCCAGTAGTAACAGGGTTATCCGAGTAGAGGAGCAGCCCCAGCATTTT
CDR3 protein: CASSNRVIRVEEQPQHF
J gene: TRBJ1-5
D gene: -
clone size: many
V gene: TRBV19

CDR3 DNA: TGCGCCAGCAGCCTACTACCGACCAGGGTCGTAGAGACCCAGTACTTC
CDR3 protein: CASSLLPTRVVETQYF
J gene: TRBJ2-5
D gene: -
clone size: -
V gene: TRBV5-1

CDR3 DNA: TGTGCCAGCAGCCCGGAGGGGGAGCTGTTTTTT
CDR3 protein: CASSPEGELFF
J gene: TRBJ2-2
D gene: -
clone size: many
V gene: TRBV7-9

CDR3 DNA: TGTGCCAGCAGTTACGGAGGGGAATCCCCCTCTAGAGAGCAGTACTTC
CDR3 protein: CASSYGGESPSREQYF
J gene: TRBJ2-7
D gene: -
clone size: many
V gene: TRBV6-5

CDR3 DNA: TGTGCCAGCTCGCTAAGGACAGACCAAGAGACCCAGTACTTC
CDR3 protein: CASSLRTDQETQYF
J gene: TRBJ2-5
D gene: -
clone size: many
V gene: TRBV18

CDR3 DNA: TGCAGCGTTGAAGATCCCCAGGATGAAGAGACCCAGTACTTC
CDR3 protein: CSVEDPQDEETQYF
J gene: TRBJ2-5
D gene: -
clone size: many
V gene: TRBV29-1

CDR3 DNA: TGTGCCAGCAGTCGAACTAGCGGGGAGCCCACAGATACGCAGTATTTT
CDR3 protein: CASSRTSGEPTDTQYF
J gene: TRBJ2-3
D gene: TRBD2
clone size: few
V gene: TRBV6-1

CDR3 DNA: TGTGCCAGCAGTTTAATGGACAGGGACGCTTTCTTT
CDR3 protein: CASSLMDRDAFF
J gene: TRBJ1-1
D gene: TRBD1
clone size: -
V gene: TRBV12-3/TRBV12-4

CDR3 DNA: TGTGCCAGCAGGGGACTAGCGGGAGGAAATGAGCAGTTCTTC
CDR3 protein: CASRGLAGGNEQFF
J gene: TRBJ2-1
D gene: TRBD2
clone size: -
V gene: TRBV5-5

CDR3 DNA: TGTGCCTCCGGACAAGACACGGATGAGCAGTTCTTC
CDR3 protein: CASGQDTDEQFF
J gene: TRBJ2-1
D gene: -
clone size: few
V gene: TRBV30

CDR3 DNA: TGTGCCAGCAGCTTAGGGATGGCAGATCACCAAGAGACCCAGTACTTC
CDR3 protein: CASSLGMADHQETQYF
J gene: TRBJ2-5
D gene: -
clone size: many
V gene: TRBV7-9

CDR3 DNA: TGCAGCGTTGAGTTCAAAGGGAATAGCAATCAGCCCCAGCATTTT
CDR3 protein: CSVEFKGNSNQPQHF
J gene: TRBJ1-5
D gene: -
clone size: few
V gene: TRBV29-1

CDR3 DNA: TGTGCCAGCAGCTTGAGTAGCGGGAGACCCGGGGAGCTGTTTTTT
CDR3 protein: CASSLSSGRPGELFF
J gene: TRBJ2-2
D gene: TRBD2
clone size: few
V gene: TRBV5-8

CDR3 DNA: TGCAGCGTCGCCCAGGGAGACTCTGGAAACACCATATATTTT
CDR3 protein: CSVAQGDSGNTIYF
J gene: TRBJ1-3
D gene: -
clone size: many
V gene: TRBV29-1

CDR3 DNA: TGTGCCAGCAGTGAGGGGCACTCCTACGAGCAGTACTTC
CDR3 protein: CASSEGHSYEQYF
J gene: TRBJ2-7
D gene: -
clone size: many
V gene: TRBV2

CDR3 DNA: TGTGCCAGCAGTTTTAGCGGGAGGTTCAAGGAGACCCAGTACTTC
CDR3 protein: CASSFSGRFKETQYF
J gene: TRBJ2-5
D gene: TRBD2
clone size: many
V gene: TRBV28

CDR3 DNA: TGTGCCAGCAGTTCACAGGGGAGTGGGTATGGCTACACCTTC
CDR3 protein: CASSSQGSGYGYTF
J gene: TRBJ1-2
D gene: TRBD1
clone size: many
V gene: TRBV12-3/TRBV12-4

CDR3 DNA: TGTGCCAGCAGCTCTGACAGGGGAGTAACCTATGGCTACACCTTC
CDR3 protein: CASSSDRGVTYGYTF
J gene: TRBJ1-2
D gene: TRBD1
clone size: many
V gene: TRBV5-6

CDR3 DNA: TGTGCCAGCAACCGTCGACCCGGCGGAGGGGAGCTGTTTTTT
CDR3 protein: CASNRRPGGGELFF
J gene: TRBJ2-2
D gene: -
clone size: many
V gene: TRBV3-1

CDR3 DNA: TGCAGCGTCAGGGGGGGGACGGGCAATCAGCCCCAGCATTTT
CDR3 protein: CSVRGGTGNQPQHF
J gene: TRBJ1-5
D gene: TRBD1
clone size: many
V gene: TRBV29-1

CDR3 DNA: TGTGCCAGCAGCGAAGGGAGTAGCGGGAGGGCCTCGGGGGAGACCCAGTACTTC
CDR3 protein: CASSEGSSGRASGETQYF
J gene: TRBJ2-5
D gene: TRBD2
clone size: many
V gene: TRBV6-1

CDR3 DNA: TGTGCCAGCATTAGACCCGGACAGGGGGCGAGCACAGATACGCAGTATTTT
CDR3 protein: CASIRPGQGASTDTQYF
J gene: TRBJ2-3
D gene: TRBD1
clone size: many
V gene: TRBV2

CDR3 DNA: TGTGCCAGCCGCCTAGCGGGAGGGTGGAACAATGAGCAGTTCTTC
CDR3 protein: CASRLAGGWNNEQFF
J gene: TRBJ2-1
D gene: TRBD2
clone size: -
V gene: TRBV12-3/TRBV12-4

CDR3 DNA: TGCGCCAGCAGCCAAGATCAGCGGTGGTCCTACAATGAGCAGTTCTTC
CDR3 protein: CASSQDQRWSYNEQFF
J gene: TRBJ2-1
D gene: -
clone size: -
V gene: TRBV4-1

CDR3 DNA: TGTGCCACCAGTGATACGGGACTCGAAGTTGGCTACACCTTC
CDR3 protein: CATSDTGLEVGYTF
J gene: TRBJ1-2
D gene: -
clone size: few
V gene: TRBV24-1

CDR3 DNA: TGTGCCAGCAGCCGACCCCATCGGACAGCCCCCCGCAATCAGCCCCAGCATTTT
CDR3 protein: CASSRPHRTAPRNQPQHF
J gene: TRBJ1-5
D gene: -
clone size: -
V gene: TRBV27

CDR3 DNA: TGTGCCAGCAGCCAAGTTTCGGGTGGGCAGTTCTTC
CDR3 protein: CASSQVSGGQFF
J gene: TRBJ2-1
D gene: -
clone size: many
V gene: TRBV3-1

CDR3 DNA: TGTGCCACCAGCAGACGGGGGACAGACACCTACGAGCAGTACTTC
CDR3 protein: CATSRRGTDTYEQYF
J gene: TRBJ2-7
D gene: -
clone size: many
V gene: TRBV15

CDR3 DNA: TGCAGTGCTGTTGGAGCGGGAGGGAAAAACATTCAGTACTTC
CDR3 protein: CSAVGAGGKNIQYF
J gene: TRBJ2-4
D gene: TRBD2
clone size: -
V gene: TRBV20-1

CDR3 DNA: TGTGCCAGACACGAGTCCCGGGACAGCACTGAAGCTTTCTTT
CDR3 protein: CARHESRDSTEAFF
J gene: TRBJ1-1
D gene: TRBD1
clone size: -
V gene: TRBV19

CDR3 DNA: TGCGCCAGCAGCTTGGACGGTGAAGTGGGTGAGCAGTTCTTC
CDR3 protein: CASSLDGEVGEQFF
J gene: TRBJ2-1
D gene: -
clone size: once
V gene: TRBV5-1